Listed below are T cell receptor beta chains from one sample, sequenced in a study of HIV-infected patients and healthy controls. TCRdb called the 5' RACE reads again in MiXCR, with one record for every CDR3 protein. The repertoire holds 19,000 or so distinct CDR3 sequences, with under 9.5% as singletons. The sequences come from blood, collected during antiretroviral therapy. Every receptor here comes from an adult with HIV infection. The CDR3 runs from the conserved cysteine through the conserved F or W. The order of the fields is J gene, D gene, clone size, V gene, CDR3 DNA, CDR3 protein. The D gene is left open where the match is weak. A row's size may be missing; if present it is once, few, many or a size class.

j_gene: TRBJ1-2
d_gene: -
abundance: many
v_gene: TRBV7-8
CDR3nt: TGTGCCAGCAGCCCAGCAAACTATGGCTACACCTTC
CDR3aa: CASSPANYGYTF

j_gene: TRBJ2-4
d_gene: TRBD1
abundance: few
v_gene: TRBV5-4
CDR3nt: TGTGCCAGCAGCCCCGGGACAGGGTCAGTACGGGACATTCAGTACTTC
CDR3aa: CASSPGTGSVRDIQYF

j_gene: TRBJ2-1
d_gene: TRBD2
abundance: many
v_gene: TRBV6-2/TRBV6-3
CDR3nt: TGTGCCAGCAGTTTAGGACTAGCGGCTGAGCAGTTCTTC
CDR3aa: CASSLGLAAEQFF

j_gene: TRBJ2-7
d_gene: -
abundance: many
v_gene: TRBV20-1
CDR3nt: TGCAGTGCTAGACCCCCAGCAGGGGGGCCTTCCTACGAGCAGTACTTC
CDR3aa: CSARPPAGGPSYEQYF

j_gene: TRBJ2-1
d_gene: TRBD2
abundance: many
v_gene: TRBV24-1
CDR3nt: TGTGCCACCAGTGGTCCGGGGGAGGCTACTAGCGGGAGCTCCTACAATGAGCAGTTCTTC
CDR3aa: CATSGPGEATSGSSYNEQFF

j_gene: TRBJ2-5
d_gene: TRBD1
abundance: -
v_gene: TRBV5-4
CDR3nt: TGTGCCAGCAGCCCGACAGGGGGCAGACAAGAGACCCAGTACTTC
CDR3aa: CASSPTGGRQETQYF

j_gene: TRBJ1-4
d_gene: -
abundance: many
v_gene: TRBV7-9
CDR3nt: TGTGCCAGCAGCTCCCTCCGACCCCGAGACGAAAAACTGTTTTTT
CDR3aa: CASSSLRPRDEKLFF

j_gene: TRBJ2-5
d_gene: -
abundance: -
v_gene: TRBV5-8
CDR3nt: TGTGCCAGCAGCTTCTCACAAGAGACCCAGTACTTC
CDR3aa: CASSFSQETQYF

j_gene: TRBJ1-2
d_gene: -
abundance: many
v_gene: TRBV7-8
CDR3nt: TGTGCCAGCAGCCCCATGGGGCACCACCCAAACTATGGCTACACCTTC
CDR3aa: CASSPMGHHPNYGYTF

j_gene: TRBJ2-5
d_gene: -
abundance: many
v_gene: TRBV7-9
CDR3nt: TGTGCCAGCAGATTTTCTGCGGAGACCCAGTACTTC
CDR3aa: CASRFSAETQYF

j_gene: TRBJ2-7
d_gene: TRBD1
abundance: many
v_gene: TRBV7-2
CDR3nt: TGTGCCAGCAGCTTAAGGGACAGGGGTTACGAGCAGTACTTC
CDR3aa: CASSLRDRGYEQYF

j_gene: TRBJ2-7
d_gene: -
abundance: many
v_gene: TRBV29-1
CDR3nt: TGCAGCGTTGAAGCTGAGAGGGGCGAGCAGTACTTC
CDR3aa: CSVEAERGEQYF

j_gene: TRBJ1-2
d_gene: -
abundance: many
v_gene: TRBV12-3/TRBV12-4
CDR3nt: TGTGCCGGTAAACAGGGTAGAGGAGGCTACACCTTC
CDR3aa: CAGKQGRGGYTF

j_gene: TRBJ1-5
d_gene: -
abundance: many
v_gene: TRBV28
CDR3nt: TGTGCCAGCAGTTTCGACAAACTGAATCAGCCCCAGCATTTT
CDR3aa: CASSFDKLNQPQHF

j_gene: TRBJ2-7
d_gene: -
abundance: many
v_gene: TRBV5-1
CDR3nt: TGCGCCAGCAGCTTGGAACAGGGCCTCGAGCAGTACTTC
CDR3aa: CASSLEQGLEQYF

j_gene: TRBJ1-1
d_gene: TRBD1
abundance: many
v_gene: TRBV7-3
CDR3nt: TGTGCCAGCAGCCCGACAGGGGAGAACACTGAAGCTTTCTTT
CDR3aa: CASSPTGENTEAFF

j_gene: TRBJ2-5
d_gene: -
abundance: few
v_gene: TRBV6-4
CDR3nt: TGTGCCAGCAGCCCGACAGGACCCTCACCAAGGGAGACCCAGTACTTC
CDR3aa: CASSPTGPSPRETQYF

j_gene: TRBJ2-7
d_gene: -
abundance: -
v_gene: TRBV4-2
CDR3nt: TGTGCCAGCAGCCAAGATATCCCCGGGGGTCACGAGCAGTACTTC
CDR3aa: CASSQDIPGGHEQYF

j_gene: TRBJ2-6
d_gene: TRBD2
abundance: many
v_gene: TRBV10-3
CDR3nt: TGTGCCATCAGTCCGGGACTAGCGGGGGAGTCTGGGGCCAACGTCCTGACTTTC
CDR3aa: CAISPGLAGESGANVLTF

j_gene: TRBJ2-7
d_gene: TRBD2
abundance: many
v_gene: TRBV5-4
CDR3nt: TGTGCCAGCAGCTACGGGACTAGCGGTCCGTGGGAGCAGTACTTC
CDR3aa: CASSYGTSGPWEQYF

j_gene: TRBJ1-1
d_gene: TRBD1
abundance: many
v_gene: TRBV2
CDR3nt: TGTGCCAGCAGGGGGGACAGGGGTGGGGTCACTGAAGCTTTCTTT
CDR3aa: CASRGDRGGVTEAFF

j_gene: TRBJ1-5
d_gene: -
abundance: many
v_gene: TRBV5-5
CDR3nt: TGTGCCAGCAGCTTTACAGGGCGAAGCAATCAGCCCCAGCATTTT
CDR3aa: CASSFTGRSNQPQHF

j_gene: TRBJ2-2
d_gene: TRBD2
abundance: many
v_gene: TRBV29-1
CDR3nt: TGCAGCGTCGACGCCGGGACTAGGGCCACCGGGGAGCTGTTTTTT
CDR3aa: CSVDAGTRATGELFF

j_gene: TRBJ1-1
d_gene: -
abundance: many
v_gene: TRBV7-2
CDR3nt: TGTGCCAGCAGCTTAATAATGTTGAACACTGAAGCTTTCTTT
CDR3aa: CASSLIMLNTEAFF

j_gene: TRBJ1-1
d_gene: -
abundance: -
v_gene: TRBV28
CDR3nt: TGTGCCAGTAGGGAGGGCTGGAACACTGAAGCTTTCTTT
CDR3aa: CASREGWNTEAFF

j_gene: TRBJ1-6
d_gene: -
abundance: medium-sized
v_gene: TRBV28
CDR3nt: TGTGCCACCGACCCGGGGAGTTCACCCCTCCACTTT
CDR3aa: CATDPGSSPLHF

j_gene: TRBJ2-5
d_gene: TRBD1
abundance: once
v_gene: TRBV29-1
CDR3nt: TGCAGCGGTTCACAGGGGGCAGAAGAGACCCAGTACTTC
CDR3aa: CSGSQGAEETQYF

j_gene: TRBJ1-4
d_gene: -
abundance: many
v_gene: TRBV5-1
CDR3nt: TGCGCCAGCAGCTTGGAGTTTACTAATGAAAAACTGTTTTTT
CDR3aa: CASSLEFTNEKLFF

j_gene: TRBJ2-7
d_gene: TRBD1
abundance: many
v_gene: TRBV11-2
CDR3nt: TGTGCCAGCAGCCTGCTACAGGGGGCAAGCGAGCAGTACTTC
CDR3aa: CASSLLQGASEQYF

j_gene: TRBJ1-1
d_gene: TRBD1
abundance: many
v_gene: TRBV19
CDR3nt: TGTGCCAGCCACTGGGGGACAGTCAACACTGAAGCTTTCTTT
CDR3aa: CASHWGTVNTEAFF

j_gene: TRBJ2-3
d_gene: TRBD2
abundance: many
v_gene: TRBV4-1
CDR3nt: TGCGCCAGCAGCCAAGGGTGGCTAGCGGGAGATACGCAGTATTTT
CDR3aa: CASSQGWLAGDTQYF

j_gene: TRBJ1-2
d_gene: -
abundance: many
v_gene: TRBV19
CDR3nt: TGTGCCAGTAGTACTGCGCGGAGTGGCTACACCTTC
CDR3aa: CASSTARSGYTF

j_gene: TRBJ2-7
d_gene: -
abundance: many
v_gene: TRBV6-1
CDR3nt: TGTGCCAGCAGCCCGACTAGGAGCTCCTACGAGCAGTACTTC
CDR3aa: CASSPTRSSYEQYF

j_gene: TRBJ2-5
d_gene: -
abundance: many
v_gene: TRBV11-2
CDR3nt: TGTGCCAGCAGCTTAGGTACTAGGAGAGAGACCCAGTACTTC
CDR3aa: CASSLGTRRETQYF

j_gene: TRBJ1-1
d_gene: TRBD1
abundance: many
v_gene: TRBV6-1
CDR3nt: TGTGCCAGCAGCCCTGTAGGACAGGGAAGGCGAGCTTTCTTT
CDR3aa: CASSPVGQGRRAFF

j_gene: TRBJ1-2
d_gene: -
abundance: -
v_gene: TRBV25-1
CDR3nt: TGTGCCAGCGGGGGAAACTATGGCTACACCTTC
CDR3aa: CASGGNYGYTF

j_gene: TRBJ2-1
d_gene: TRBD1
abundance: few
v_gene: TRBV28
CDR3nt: TGTGCCAGCAGTCTTTGGACAGGGGATTTGTTCTTC
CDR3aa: CASSLWTGDLFF

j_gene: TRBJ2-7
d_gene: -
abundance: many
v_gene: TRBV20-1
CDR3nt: TGCAGTGCTAGAGCAGTTACCTACGAGCAGTACTTC
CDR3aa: CSARAVTYEQYF

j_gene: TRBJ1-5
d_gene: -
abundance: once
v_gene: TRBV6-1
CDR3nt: TGTGCCAGCACTTCAGGGGACGGCAATCAGCCCCAGCATTTT
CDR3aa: CASTSGDGNQPQHF

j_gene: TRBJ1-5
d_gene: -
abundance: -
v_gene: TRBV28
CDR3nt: TGTGCCATCAATTTGTTGGGGGGCGCGGTCAATCAGCCCCAGCATTTT
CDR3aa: CAINLLGGAVNQPQHF

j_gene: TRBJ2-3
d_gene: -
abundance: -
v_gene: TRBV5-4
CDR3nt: TGTGCCAGCAGGGACTTAGGCACAGATACGCAGTATTTT
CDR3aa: CASRDLGTDTQYF

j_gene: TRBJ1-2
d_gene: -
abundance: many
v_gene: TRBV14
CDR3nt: TGTGCCAGCAGCCCTGTGCGGGGGCCGCTTCGGGGCTACACCTTC
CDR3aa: CASSPVRGPLRGYTF

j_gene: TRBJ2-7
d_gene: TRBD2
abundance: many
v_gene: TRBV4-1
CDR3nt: TGCGCCAGCAGCCCCCGGGAGGGGTTCTACGAGCAGTACTTC
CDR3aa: CASSPREGFYEQYF

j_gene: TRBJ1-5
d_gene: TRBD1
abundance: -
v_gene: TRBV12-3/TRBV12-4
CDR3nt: TGTGCCAGCAGTTTAGTAGGACAGGGTAGGGAGCCCCAACATTTT
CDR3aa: CASSLVGQGREPQHF

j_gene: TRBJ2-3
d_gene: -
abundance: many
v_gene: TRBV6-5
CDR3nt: TGTGCCAGCAGTTCGAACCCTATTAGAGGGACAGATACGCAGTATTTT
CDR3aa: CASSSNPIRGTDTQYF